The 8 T cell receptor beta chains reported below all come from one sample, sequenced in a study of PD-L1 blockade in urothelial cancer. Time point described: pretreatment peripheral blood. Libraries were prepared by immunoSEQ multiplex PCR; TCRdb keeps only in-frame clonotypes and omits some of them. The table shows roughly 40,000 clones, with about 89% occurring only once. The sample was PBMCs, taken around atezolizumab (anti-PD-L1) treatment. All receptors derive from a woman aged 55-69 years with urothelial cancer.

The chain links TRBV6-4 to TRBJ2-1; TRBD2 matches 12 bases. Germline-derived CDR1 and CDR2 are MRHNA and SNTAGT. V trimming: 5 bases; J trimming: 0 bases; junction bases outside the gene matches: 5. The CDR3 is 17 residues long. CDR3 residues: CASSSGLAGSSYNEQFF. In DNA form, the CDR3 reads TGTGCCAGCAGTTCCGGACTAGCGGGAAGCTCCTACAATGAGCAGTTCTTC.

This chain links TRBV11-2 with TRBJ2-1; TRBD2 agrees at 7 bases. CDR3 length equals 16 residues. Unmatched junction bases numbered 8, after V lost 5 bases and J lost 1 base. CDR1 and CDR2 from the germline V gene are SGHAT and FQNNGV. The CDR3 spells CASSPDGGVSYNEQFF. As DNA, the CDR3 is TGTGCCAGCAGCCCAGATGGGGGGGTTTCCTACAATGAGCAGTTCTTC.

The chain uses TRBV2 and TRBJ1-4; tentatively, D is TRBD1 (5 bases). This CDR3 contains 15 residues. The germline V gene has CDR1 SNHLY and CDR2 FYNNEI. V dropped 1 base and J dropped 5 bases, with 11 bases sitting between them. For the CDR3, the DNA is TGTGCCAGCAGTGAAGAGGTCAGGGTGAATGAAAAACTGTTTTTT. Translating gives CASSEEVRVNEKLFF.

J is TRBJ2-3 and V is TRBV10-3; tentatively, D is TRBD2 (6 bases). Trimming removed 0 bases at V and 0 bases at J, with 16 bases between. CDR3 size: 18 residues. The germline gives CDR1 ENHRY, CDR2 SYGVKD. This chain's CDR3 is CAISESIVGRTSTDTQYF. CDR3 bases: TGTGCCATCAGTGAGTCGATTGTCGGGAGAACTAGCACAGATACGCAGTATTTT.

This clone was found once. The chain recombines TRBV10-3 with TRBJ2-7; 9 positions agree with TRBD1. With 3 bases clipped from V and 1 base from J, the junction kept 4 bases outside the gene matches. The CDR3 consists of 15 residues. Looked up from germline, CDR1 is ENHRY and CDR2 is SYGVKD. CDR3 residues: CAISDLGQGSYEQYF. The CDR3, as DNA: TGTGCCATCAGTGATCTGGGACAGGGATCCTACGAGCAGTACTTC.

The chain links TRBV5-1 to TRBJ2-3, with 7 bases lining up with TRBD1. V lost 4 bases and J lost 4; bases outside the gene matches: 12. CDR3 size: 16 residues. CDR1 and CDR2 (germline): SGHRS, YFSETQ. CDR3 nucleotide sequence: TGCGCCAGCAGCCCCGGGACAGTAAGAATTTCAGATACGCAGTATTTT. Protein sequence: CASSPGTVRISDTQYF.

The CDR3 region has the DNA TGTGCCAGTAGTACTCTCTCCATCAAAGACAAAGAGTTCCAAGAGACCCAGTACTTC. It yields the protein CASSTLSIKDKEFQETQYF. This chain joins TRBV19 and TRBJ2-5, with D unresolved. Germline lookup yields CDR1 LNHDA and CDR2 SQIVND (reference sequence). V lost 4 bases, J lost 1 base, and 25 bases lay in between. CDR3 length: 19 amino acids.

This clone was picked up a small number of times. The rearrangement joins TRBV6-5 to TRBJ2-7; TRBD2 might be the D (5 bases). CDR1 and CDR2 from the germline V gene are MNHEY and SVGAGI. The CDR3 is made up of 15 amino acids. The V and J ends lost 4 bases and 2 bases respectively, with 15 bases between them. The CDR3 coding sequence is TGTGCCAGCAGTTGGACGACTATTCAACCCTACGAGCAGTACTTC. Translation: CASSWTTIQPYEQYF.